This T cell receptor beta chain stems from a study of cytomegalovirus exposure and HLA in healthy donors. On this clone itself: Its antigen is unknown. Other DNA sequences in the same sample also yield this CDR3.

Study-level points and caveats: For TCR beta chains, V- and J-gene trimming was later linked to a missense DCLRE1C variant. A likely sequencing artifact accounted for one observed cluster of highly shared sequence variants. From TCR beta sequences, most subjects' HLA-A and HLA-B alleles were reportedly predicted accurately.

Donors showed nominal health when sampled, although they likely had unrecorded immune exposures. V was clipped by 0 bases and J by 2 bases, with 8 bases between them. The germline V gene encodes CDR1 SGDLS and CDR2 YYNGEE. CDR3 length: 14 amino acids. The PCR made use of 60 Vbeta and 13 Jbeta primers. Sequenced by immunoSEQ multiplex PCR; TCRdb stores in-frame clones only, minus some. The sample carries around 100,000 clones, 79% recorded once. Sequencing was performed on PBMCs. The receptor comes from a woman aged 35 to 49 in good health and CMV-seronegative. The chain recombines TRBV9 with TRBJ2-5; no reliable D call. Here the CDR3 reads CASSVGPGQETQYF. DNA of the CDR3: TGTGCCAGCAGCGTAGGACCCGGGCAAGAGACCCAGTACTTC.